This TCR beta chain was observed in a study of graft-versus-host responses after intestinal transplantation. Trimming stripped 3 bases from V and 4 bases from J, with 18 bases between. Germline assignment: CDR1 MNHNS and CDR2 SASEGT. The CDR3 consists of 17 residues. The assay was immunoSEQ multiplex PCR, and TCRdb's table has in-frame clones only and misses some. The sample shows about 98,000 clones, roughly 88% of them seen only once. The sample here was PBMCs, taken 255 days after intestinal transplant. The clonotype originates from a human patient who received an intestinal transplant, so some T cells may come from the graft donor. This chain links TRBV6-1 with TRBJ1-4; no clear D. The chain's CDR3 is CASSEFFPGPNNEKLFF. The CDR3 DNA is TGTGCCAGCAGTGAGTTCTTCCCTGGACCGAATAATGAAAAACTGTTTTTT.